This T cell receptor beta chain was sequenced during a study of blood T cell repertoires in COVID-19. Assay used: immunoSEQ multiplex PCR; TCRdb lists only in-frame clones, some missing. This sample has over 100,000 clones; around four fifths occur once, and the top ten carry 0.8% to 1%. The CDR3 has 15 residues. The V gene's germline CDR1 is LNHDA and CDR2 SQIVND (reference sequence). J lost 5 bases, V lost 6 bases, and 5 bases had no gene match. The specimen was peripheral blood. V and J are TRBV19 and TRBJ2-1, with 12 positions matching TRBD2. The clonotype originates from a woman in her 70s with acute or convalescent COVID-19. In nucleotides, the CDR3 is TGTGCCAGTAGCCAGACTAGCGGGAGCCACAATGAGCAGTTCTTC. It translates to CASSQTSGSHNEQFF.